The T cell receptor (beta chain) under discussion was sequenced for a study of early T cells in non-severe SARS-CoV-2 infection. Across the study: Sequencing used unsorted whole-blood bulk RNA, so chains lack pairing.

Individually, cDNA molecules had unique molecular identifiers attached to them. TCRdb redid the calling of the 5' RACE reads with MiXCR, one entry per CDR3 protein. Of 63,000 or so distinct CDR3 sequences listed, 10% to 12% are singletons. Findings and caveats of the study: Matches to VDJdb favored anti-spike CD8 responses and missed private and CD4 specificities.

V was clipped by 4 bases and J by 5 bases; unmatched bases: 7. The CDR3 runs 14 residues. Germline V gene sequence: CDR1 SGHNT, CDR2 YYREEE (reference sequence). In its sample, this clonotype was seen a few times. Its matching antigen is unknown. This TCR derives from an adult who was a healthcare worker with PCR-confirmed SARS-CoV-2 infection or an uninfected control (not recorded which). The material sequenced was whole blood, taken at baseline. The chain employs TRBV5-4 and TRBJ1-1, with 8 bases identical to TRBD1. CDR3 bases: TGTGCCAGCAGCCCCGGACAGGGAAGGACTGAAGCTTTCTTT. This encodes CASSPGQGRTEAFF.